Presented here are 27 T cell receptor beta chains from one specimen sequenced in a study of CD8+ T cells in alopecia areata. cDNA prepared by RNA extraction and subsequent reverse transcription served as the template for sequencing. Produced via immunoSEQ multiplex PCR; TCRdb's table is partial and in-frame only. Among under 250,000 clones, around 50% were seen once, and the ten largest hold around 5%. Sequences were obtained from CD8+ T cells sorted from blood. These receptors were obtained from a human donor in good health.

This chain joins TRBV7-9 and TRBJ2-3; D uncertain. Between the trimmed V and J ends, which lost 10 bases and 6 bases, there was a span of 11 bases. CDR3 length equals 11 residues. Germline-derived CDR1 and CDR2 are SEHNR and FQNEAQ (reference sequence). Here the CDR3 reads CANIRADTQYF. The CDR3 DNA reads TGTGCCAACATCCGTGCGGATACGCAGTATTTT.

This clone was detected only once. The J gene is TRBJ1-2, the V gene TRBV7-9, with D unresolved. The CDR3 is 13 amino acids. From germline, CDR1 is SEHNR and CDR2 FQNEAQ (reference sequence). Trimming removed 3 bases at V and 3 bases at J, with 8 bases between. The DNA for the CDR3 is TGTGCCAGCAGCTTCCCGGCAGACTATGGCTACACCTTC. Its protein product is CASSFPADYGYTF.

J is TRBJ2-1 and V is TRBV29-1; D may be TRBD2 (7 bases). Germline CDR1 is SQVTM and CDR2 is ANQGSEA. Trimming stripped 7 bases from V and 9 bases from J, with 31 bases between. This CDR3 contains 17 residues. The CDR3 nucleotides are TGCAGCGCCGCCTGGGTTGGTCGACAGAAGAGGGGGGGTGAGCAGTTCTTC. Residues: CSAAWVGRQKRGGEQFF.

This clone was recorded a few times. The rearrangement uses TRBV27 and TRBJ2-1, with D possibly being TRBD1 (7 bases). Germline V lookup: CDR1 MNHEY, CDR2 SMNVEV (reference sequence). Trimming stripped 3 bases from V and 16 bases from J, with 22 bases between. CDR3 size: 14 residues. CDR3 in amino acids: CASSFGVGGTDYFF. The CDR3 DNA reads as TGTGCCAGCAGTTTTGGGGTGGGCGGGACAGATTATTTCTTC.

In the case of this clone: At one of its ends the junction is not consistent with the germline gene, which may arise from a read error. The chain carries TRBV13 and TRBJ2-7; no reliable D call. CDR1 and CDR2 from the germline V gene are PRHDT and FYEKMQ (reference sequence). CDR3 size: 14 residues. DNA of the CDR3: TGTGCCAGCAGTTTAGCCCCACAGCTTTGGGAGCAGTACTTC. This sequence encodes CASSLAPQLWEQYF. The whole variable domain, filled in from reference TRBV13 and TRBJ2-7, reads AAGVIQSPRHLIKEKRETATLKCYPIPRHDTVYWYQQGPGQDPQFLISFYEKMQSDKGSIPDRFSAQQFSDYHSELNMSSLELGDSALYFCASSLAPQLWEQYFGPGTRLTVT.

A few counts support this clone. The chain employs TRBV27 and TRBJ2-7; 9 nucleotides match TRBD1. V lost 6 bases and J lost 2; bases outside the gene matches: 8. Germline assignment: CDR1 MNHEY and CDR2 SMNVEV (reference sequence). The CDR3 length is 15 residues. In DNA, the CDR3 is TGTGCCAGCAGCTCGTACCGACAGGGGGCCTACGAGCAGTACTTC. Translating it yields CASSSYRQGAYEQYF.

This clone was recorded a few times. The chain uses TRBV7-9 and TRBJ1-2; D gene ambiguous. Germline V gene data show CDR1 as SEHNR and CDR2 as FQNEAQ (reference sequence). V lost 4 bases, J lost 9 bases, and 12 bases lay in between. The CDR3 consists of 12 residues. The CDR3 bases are TGTGCCAGCAGCTACCACCAAAGTTGCTACACCTTC. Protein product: CASSYHQSCYTF.

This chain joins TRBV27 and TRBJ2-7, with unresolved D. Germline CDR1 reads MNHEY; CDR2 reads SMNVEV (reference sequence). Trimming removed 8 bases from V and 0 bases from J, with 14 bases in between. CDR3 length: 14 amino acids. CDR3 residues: CASARITSSYEQYF. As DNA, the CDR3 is TGTGCCAGCGCTCGGATCACTTCCTCCTACGAGCAGTACTTC.

CDR3 region: CASSLTSGEYNEQFF. The CDR3 nucleotides are TGCGCCAGCAGCTTGACTAGCGGGGAGTACAATGAGCAGTTCTTC. The V call is TRBV5-1, the J call TRBJ2-1; 10 bases align to TRBD2. V gave up 1 base and J gave up 4 bases; unmatched junction bases: 2. The CDR3 has 15 amino acids. Per germline, CDR1 SGHRS and CDR2 YFSETQ.

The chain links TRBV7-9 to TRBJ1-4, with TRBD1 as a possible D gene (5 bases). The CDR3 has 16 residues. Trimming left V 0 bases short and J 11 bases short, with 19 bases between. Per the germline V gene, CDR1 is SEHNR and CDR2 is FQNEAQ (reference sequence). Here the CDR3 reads CASSLANGGPRGKLFF. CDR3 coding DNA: TGTGCCAGCAGCTTAGCGAATGGAGGGCCCCGGGGGAAACTGTTTTTT.

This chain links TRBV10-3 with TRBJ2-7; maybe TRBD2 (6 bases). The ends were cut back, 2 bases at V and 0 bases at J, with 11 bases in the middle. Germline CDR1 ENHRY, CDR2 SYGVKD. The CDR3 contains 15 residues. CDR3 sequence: CAISEGGGTSYEQYF. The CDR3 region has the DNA TGTGCCATCAGTGAGGGTGGGGGGACCTCCTACGAGCAGTACTTC.

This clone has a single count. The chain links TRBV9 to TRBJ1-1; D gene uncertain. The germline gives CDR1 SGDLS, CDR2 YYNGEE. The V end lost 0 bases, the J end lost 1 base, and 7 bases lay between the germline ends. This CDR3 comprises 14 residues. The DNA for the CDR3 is TGTGCCAGCAGCGTAGCTCCAGGGAACACTGAAGCTTTCTTT. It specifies CASSVAPGNTEAFF.

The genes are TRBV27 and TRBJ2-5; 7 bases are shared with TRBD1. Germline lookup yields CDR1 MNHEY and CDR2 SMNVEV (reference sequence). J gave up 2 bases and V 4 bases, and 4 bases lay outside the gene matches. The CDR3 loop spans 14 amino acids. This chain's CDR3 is CASSSTGQQETQYF. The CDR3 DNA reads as TGTGCCAGCAGTTCGACGGGACAGCAAGAGACCCAGTACTTC.

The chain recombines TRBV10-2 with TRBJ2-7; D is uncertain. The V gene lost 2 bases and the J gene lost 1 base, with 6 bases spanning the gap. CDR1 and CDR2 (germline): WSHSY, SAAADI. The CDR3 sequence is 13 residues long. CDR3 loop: CASSEAASYEQYF. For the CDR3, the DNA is TGCGCCAGCAGTGAGGCAGCATCCTACGAGCAGTACTTC.

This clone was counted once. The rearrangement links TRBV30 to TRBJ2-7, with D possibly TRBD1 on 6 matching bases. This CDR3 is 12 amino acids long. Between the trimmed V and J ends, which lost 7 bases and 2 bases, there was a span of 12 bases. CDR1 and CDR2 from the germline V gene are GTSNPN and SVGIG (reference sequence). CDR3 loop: CAFGQSTYEQYF. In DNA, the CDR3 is TGTGCCTTTGGACAGTCCACCTACGAGCAGTACTTC.

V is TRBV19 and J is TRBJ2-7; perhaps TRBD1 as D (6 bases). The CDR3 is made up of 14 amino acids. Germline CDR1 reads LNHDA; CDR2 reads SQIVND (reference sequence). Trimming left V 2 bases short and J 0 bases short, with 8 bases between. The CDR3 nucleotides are TGTGCCAGTAGTATAACAGGGTTCTCCTACGAGCAGTACTTC. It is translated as CASSITGFSYEQYF.

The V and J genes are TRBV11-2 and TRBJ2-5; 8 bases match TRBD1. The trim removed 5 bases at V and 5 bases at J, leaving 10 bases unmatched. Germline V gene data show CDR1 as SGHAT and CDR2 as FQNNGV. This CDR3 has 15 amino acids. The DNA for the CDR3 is TGTGCCAGCAGCCCTCGGACAGGGCTAGCGGAGACCCAGTACTTC. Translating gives CASSPRTGLAETQYF.

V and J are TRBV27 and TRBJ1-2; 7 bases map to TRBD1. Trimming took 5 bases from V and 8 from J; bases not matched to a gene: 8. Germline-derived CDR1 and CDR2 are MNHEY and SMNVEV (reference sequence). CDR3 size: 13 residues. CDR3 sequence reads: CASSRDSVLGYTF. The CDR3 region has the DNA TGTGCCAGCAGTCGGGACAGCGTATTAGGCTACACCTTC.

DNA for the CDR3: TGTGCCAGCAGTTCACCGGGACATCGGGAGCAGTTCTTC. Encoded protein: CASSSPGHREQFF. The rearrangement links TRBV2 to TRBJ2-1, with D tentatively TRBD1 (6 bases). Trimming took 5 bases from V and 10 from J, leaving 15 bases between them. Per the germline V gene, CDR1 is SNHLY and CDR2 is FYNNEI. The CDR3 runs 13 residues.

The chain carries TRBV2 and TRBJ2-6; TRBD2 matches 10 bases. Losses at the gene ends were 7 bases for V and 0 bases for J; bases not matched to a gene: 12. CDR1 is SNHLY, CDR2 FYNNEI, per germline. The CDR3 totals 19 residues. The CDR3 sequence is CASNNIGLAGVSGANVLTF. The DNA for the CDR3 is TGTGCCAGCAATAACATTGGTCTAGCGGGGGTCTCTGGGGCCAACGTCCTGACTTTC. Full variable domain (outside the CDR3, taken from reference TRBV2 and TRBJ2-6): EPEVTQTPSHQVTQMGQEVILRCVPISNHLYFYWYRQILGQKVEFLVSFYNNEISEKSEIFDDQFSVERPDGSNFTLKIRSTKLEDSAMYFCASNNIGLAGVSGANVLTFGAGSRLTVL.

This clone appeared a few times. CDR3 region: CASSLGYNEQFF. CDR3 DNA: TGTGCCAGCAGCTTAGGTTACAATGAGCAGTTCTTC. V gene TRBV7-2 combines with J gene TRBJ2-1; D call uncertain. The CDR3 totals 12 residues. Trimming shortened V by 1 base and J by 4 bases, and 2 bases separated the two germline ends. Germline loops: CDR1 SGHTA, CDR2 FQGNSA.

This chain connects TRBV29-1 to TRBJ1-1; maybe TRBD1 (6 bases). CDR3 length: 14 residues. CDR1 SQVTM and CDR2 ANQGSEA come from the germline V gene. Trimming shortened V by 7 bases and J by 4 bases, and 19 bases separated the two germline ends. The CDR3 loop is CSGRRGLLGTEAFF. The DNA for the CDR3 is TGCAGCGGGCGGCGGGGGCTGTTGGGCACTGAAGCTTTCTTT.

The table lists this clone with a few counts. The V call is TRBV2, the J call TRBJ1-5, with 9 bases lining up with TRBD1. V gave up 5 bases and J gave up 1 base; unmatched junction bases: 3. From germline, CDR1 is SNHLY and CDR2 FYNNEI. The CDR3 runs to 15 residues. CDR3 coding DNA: TGTGCCAGCAGTAGGGGACAGGGCAGCAATCAGCCCCAGCATTTT. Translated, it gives CASSRGQGSNQPQHF.

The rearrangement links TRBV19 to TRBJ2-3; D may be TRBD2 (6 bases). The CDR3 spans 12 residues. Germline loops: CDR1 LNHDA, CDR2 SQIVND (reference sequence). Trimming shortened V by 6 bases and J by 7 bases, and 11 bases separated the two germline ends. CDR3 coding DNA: TGTGCCAGTAGGGAGGGCGGAAATACGCAGTATTTT. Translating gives CASREGGNTQYF.

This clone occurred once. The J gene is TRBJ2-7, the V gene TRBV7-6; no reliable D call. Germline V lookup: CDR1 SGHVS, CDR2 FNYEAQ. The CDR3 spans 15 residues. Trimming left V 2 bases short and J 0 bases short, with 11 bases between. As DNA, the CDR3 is TGTGCCAGCAGCTTATGCCGGCCTTCCTCCTACGAGCAGTACTTC. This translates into CASSLCRPSSYEQYF.

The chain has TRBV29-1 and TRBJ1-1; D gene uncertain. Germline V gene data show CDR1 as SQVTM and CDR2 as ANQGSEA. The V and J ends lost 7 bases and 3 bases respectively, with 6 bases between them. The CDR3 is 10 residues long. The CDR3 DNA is TGCAGCGGCTGGGACACTGAAGCTTTCTTT. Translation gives CSGWDTEAFF.

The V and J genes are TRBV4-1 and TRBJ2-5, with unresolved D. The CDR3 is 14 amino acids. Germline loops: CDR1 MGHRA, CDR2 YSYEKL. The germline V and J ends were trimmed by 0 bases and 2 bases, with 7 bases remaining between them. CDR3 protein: CASSQEAEQETQYF. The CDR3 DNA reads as TGCGCCAGCAGCCAAGAGGCCGAACAAGAGACCCAGTACTTC.